Reported below is one TCR beta chain. The data were obtained in a study of blood T cell repertoires in COVID-19. At the level of the study: The origin of the acute and convalescent COVID-19 samples was the United States, Italy and Spain.

Produced via immunoSEQ multiplex PCR; TCRdb's table is partial and in-frame only. This table has 270,000 or so clones, approximately 88% appearing once. The CDR3 spans 18 residues. J gave up 2 bases and V 4 bases, and 11 bases lay outside the gene matches. CDR1 and CDR2 from the germline V gene are MNHNS and SASEGT. The material sequenced was peripheral blood. This TCR was recovered from a woman aged 35 to 49 who had recovered from COVID-19. V is TRBV6-1 and J is TRBJ1-4, with 9 bases lining up with TRBD1. Here the CDR3 reads CASSASGTGRATNEKLFF. As DNA, the CDR3 is TGTGCCAGCAGTGCATCCGGGACAGGGAGGGCGACTAATGAAAAACTGTTTTTT.